The 25 T cell receptor beta chains in this list originate from one sample, sequenced in a study of CD4+ T cells in melanoma. The method was immunoSEQ multiplex PCR; TCRdb's version includes in-frame clones alone and lacks a portion of them. The data hold some 120,000 clones, with around 92% observed a single time. The specimen sequenced was peripheral blood. Source of these receptors: a human donor with melanoma.

The rearrangement joins TRBV29-1 to TRBJ2-1; tentatively, D is TRBD1 or TRBD2 (5 bases each). This CDR3 contains 14 residues. V was clipped by 4 bases and J by 2 bases, with 12 bases between them. Per the germline V gene, CDR1 is SQVTM and CDR2 is ANQGSEA. The CDR3 DNA follows: TGCAGCGTTGGAGGGGAAACGGCCTACAATGAGCAGTTCTTC. Residues: CSVGGETAYNEQFF.

CDR3 sequence: CASSPGTDTYEQYF. DNA for the CDR3: TGTGCCAGCAGCCCCGGGACAGATACTTACGAGCAGTACTTC. V and J are TRBV7-7 and TRBJ2-7; 7 bases are shared with TRBD1. V shed 5 bases, J shed 4 bases, and the junction held 8 bases outside the gene matches. CDR3 length equals 14 residues. CDR1 and CDR2 (germline): SSHAT, FNYEAQ (reference sequence).

The chain has TRBV5-5 and TRBJ2-7, with a possible D match to TRBD1 (6 bases). Trimming removed 4 bases at V and 3 bases at J, with 14 bases between. The CDR3 runs 14 residues. Germline CDR1 and CDR2: SGHKS and YYEKEE (reference sequence). CDR3 bases: TGTGCCAGCAGCCATGGACAGTCGGGCTACGAGCAGTACTTC. Translated: CASSHGQSGYEQYF.

This clone was recorded once. The V and J genes are TRBV7-9 and TRBJ2-3; 9 bases match TRBD2. Germline trimming cut 5 bases from V and 5 bases from J; bases unmatched to any gene: 8. Germline CDR1 reads SEHNR; CDR2 reads FQNEAQ (reference sequence). The CDR3 spans 15 residues. Here the CDR3 reads CASSPGGRARDTQYF. For the CDR3, the DNA is TGTGCCAGCAGCCCAGGCGGGAGGGCCAGAGATACGCAGTATTTT.

The chain uses TRBV11-1 and TRBJ2-1, with D perhaps matching TRBD1 or TRBD2 (6 bases each). The germline V gene encodes CDR1 SGHAT and CDR2 FQDESV (reference sequence). The CDR3 runs 16 residues. V was cut by 2 bases and J by 5 bases, with 16 bases left in between. The CDR3 bases are TGTGCCAGCAGCTTATACGGGGGCGAGGGGGACAATGAGCAGTTCTTC. This gives the protein CASSLYGGEGDNEQFF.

This clone has more than one count but fewer than ten. The V gene is TRBV7-8, the J gene TRBJ2-5; D not resolved. Germline V CDR1 and CDR2: SGHVS, FQNEAQ. The CDR3 runs 11 residues. Trimming took off 5 bases at V and 9 bases at J, with 10 bases between the two ends. The CDR3 protein is CASSPSLAQYF. The CDR3 bases are TGTGCCAGCAGCCCGTCTTTGGCCCAGTACTTC.

The count of this clone is one. This chain connects TRBV15 to TRBJ2-1, with TRBD1 as a possible D gene (5 bases). The V gene lost 0 bases and the J gene lost 5 bases, with 8 bases spanning the gap. CDR1 and CDR2 from the germline V gene are LNHNV and YYDKDF (reference sequence). The CDR3 spans 14 residues. CDR3 sequence: CATSRDDRDNEQFF. The CDR3 bases are TGTGCCACCAGCAGAGACGACAGAGACAATGAGCAGTTCTTC.

The V gene is TRBV28, the J gene TRBJ1-6; D is unclear. The CDR3 contains 13 residues. The V and J ends lost 1 base and 9 bases respectively, with 7 bases between them. The germline CDR1 and CDR2 sequences are MDHEN and SYDVKM. CDR3 loop: CASSLFPFSPLHF. Here the CDR3 DNA reads TGTGCCAGCAGTTTATTCCCTTTTTCACCCCTCCACTTT.

This clone was seen a handful of times. The chain recombines TRBV19 with TRBJ2-5; 11 nucleotides match TRBD2. CDR1 is LNHDA, CDR2 SQIVND, per germline (reference sequence). The trim removed 5 bases at V and 5 bases at J, leaving 4 bases unmatched. The length of the CDR3 is 14 residues. CDR3: CASSVSGGAETQYF. As DNA, the CDR3 is TGTGCCAGTAGTGTTAGCGGGGGGGCTGAGACCCAGTACTTC.

CDR3 region: CASGEDAKNIQYF. In nucleotides, the CDR3 is TGCGCCAGCGGGGAGGACGCCAAAAACATTCAGTACTTC. The gene calls are TRBV5-1 and TRBJ2-4, with D perhaps matching TRBD2 (6 bases). Trimming removed 7 bases at V and 1 base at J, with 9 bases between. The CDR3 extends over 13 amino acids. CDR1 and CDR2 from the germline V gene are SGHRS and YFSETQ.

The chain recombines TRBV7-2 with TRBJ2-2, with D possibly called TRBD1 or TRBD2 (5 bases each). The CDR3 is made up of 15 amino acids. Germline V CDR1 and CDR2: SGHTA, FQGNSA. V was shortened by 5 bases and J by 4 bases, with 14 bases between the two germline ends. The CDR3 spells CASSRSGTITGELFF. The DNA of the CDR3 is TGTGCCAGCAGCCGTTCCGGGACCATCACCGGGGAGCTGTTTTTT.

The CDR3 DNA reads as TGTGCCAGCAGCCCCGGACAGAGTCCTAGTAATGAGCAGTTCTTC. This translates into CASSPGQSPSNEQFF. This chain connects TRBV5-4 to TRBJ2-1, with TRBD1 as a possible D gene (6 bases). Germline values: CDR1 SGHNT, CDR2 YYREEE (reference sequence). This CDR3 has 15 residues. V lost 4 bases to trimming and J lost 7 bases, with 18 bases between them.

The rearrangement joins TRBV28 to TRBJ1-4; D unclear. Germline CDR1 and CDR2: MDHEN and SYDVKM. The CDR3 has 11 residues. V was shortened by 6 bases and J by 5 bases, with 4 bases between the two germline ends. The CDR3 bases are TGTGCCAGCAGCGTCAATGAAAAACTGTTTTTT. Its translation: CASSVNEKLFF. The variable domain in full, with the rest retrieved from reference TRBV28 and TRBJ1-4, is DVKVTQSSRYLVKRTGEKVFLECVQDMDHENMFWYRQDPGLGLRLIYFSYDVKMKEKGDIPEGYSVSREKKERFSLILESASTNQTSMYLCASSVNEKLFFGSGTQLSVL.

V gene TRBV7-6 combines with J gene TRBJ2-7, with unresolved D. Germline V gene data show CDR1 as SGHVS and CDR2 as FNYEAQ. V lost 7 bases and J lost 5, with 9 bases in between. The CDR3 runs 11 residues. CDR3 amino acids: CASKSGHEQYF. The DNA for the CDR3 is TGTGCCAGCAAATCTGGGCACGAGCAGTACTTC. The variable domain in full, with the rest retrieved from reference TRBV7-6 and TRBJ2-7, is GAGVSQSPRYKVTKRGQDVALRCDPISGHVSLYWYRQALGQGPEFLTYFNYEAQQDKSGLPNDRFSAERPEGSISTLTIQRTEQRDSAMYRCASKSGHEQYFGPGTRLTVT.

The V call is TRBV5-1, the J call TRBJ1-2; possibly TRBD1 for D (5 bases). Trimming pared 0 bases from V and 3 bases from J, leaving 9 bases between. Germline assignment: CDR1 SGHRS and CDR2 YFSETQ. The CDR3 spans 14 residues. For the CDR3, the DNA is TGCGCCAGCAGCTTGGTGAGCAGGGACTATGGCTACACCTTC. Its protein product is CASSLVSRDYGYTF.

This clone was observed a few times. The V gene is TRBV4-2, the J gene TRBJ2-5, with D possibly TRBD1 on 6 matching bases. The CDR3 extends over 13 amino acids. Trimming removed 5 bases from V and 2 bases from J, with 9 bases in between. CDR1 is LGHNA and CDR2 is YNFKEQ in the germline V gene. CDR3 region: CASSGGQQETQYF. CDR3 bases: TGTGCCAGCAGCGGCGGACAGCAAGAGACCCAGTACTTC.

The V gene is TRBV27, the J gene TRBJ2-2, with TRBD2 identical over 10 bases. With V trimmed by 3 bases and J by 7 bases, 8 bases remained unmatched. Germline values: CDR1 MNHEY, CDR2 SMNVEV (reference sequence). This CDR3 contains 16 residues. In DNA, the CDR3 is TGTGCCAGCAGTTTTTCTCTAGCGGGAGTGGGCGGGGAGCTGTTTTTT. Encoded protein: CASSFSLAGVGGELFF.

The rearrangement links TRBV19 to TRBJ1-5; no definite D call. Germline values: CDR1 LNHDA, CDR2 SQIVND (reference sequence). Trimming shortened V by 7 bases and J by 0 bases, and 19 bases separated the two germline ends. CDR3 length: 17 amino acids. CDR3 loop: CASTRILQSYSNQPQHF. The CDR3 DNA reads TGTGCCAGTACCCGTATACTACAGTCCTATAGCAATCAGCCCCAGCATTTT.

The V gene is TRBV6-6, the J gene TRBJ1-2, with D possibly TRBD1 on 5 matching bases. V gave up 6 bases and J gave up 2 bases, with 16 bases separating them. The CDR3 extends over 15 amino acids. CDR1 and CDR2 from the germline V gene are MNHNY and SVGAGI (reference sequence). The CDR3 protein is CASRGRGIGNYGYTF. The CDR3 region has the DNA TGTGCCAGCAGGGGGCGCGGCATAGGAAACTATGGCTACACCTTC.

V and J are TRBV7-2 and TRBJ2-7; possible D gene TRBD2, 5 bases. The V end lost 5 bases, the J end lost 3 bases, and 20 bases lay between the germline ends. This CDR3 region has 16 residues. The germline V gene encodes CDR1 SGHTA and CDR2 FQGNSA. The CDR3 sequence is CASSLSVTGTFYEQYF. CDR3 bases: TGTGCCAGCAGCCTTAGCGTAACGGGAACATTCTACGAGCAGTACTTC. Together with reference TRBV7-2 and TRBJ2-7, the CDR3 gives the full variable domain: GAGVSQSPSNKVTEKGKDVELRCDPISGHTALYWYRQSLGQGLEFLIYFQGNSAPDKSGLPSDRFSAERTGGSVSTLTIQRTQQEDSAVYLCASSLSVTGTFYEQYFGPGTRLTVT.

The chain recombines TRBV2 with TRBJ2-7; 8 bases match TRBD2. Germline V lookup: CDR1 SNHLY, CDR2 FYNNEI. The CDR3 sequence is 14 residues long. V lost 7 bases and J lost 3; bases outside the gene matches: 8. CDR3 sequence reads: CASNNGAGGYEQYF. The CDR3 nucleotides read TGTGCCAGCAACAATGGGGCGGGAGGCTACGAGCAGTACTTC.

The rearrangement joins TRBV29-1 to TRBJ1-5, with D hard to call. V was shortened by 0 bases and J by 7 bases, with 7 bases between the two germline ends. Germline V gene lookup returns CDR1 SQVTM and CDR2 ANQGSEA. This CDR3 spans 12 amino acids. CDR3: CSVEDMGQPQHF. CDR3 coding DNA: TGCAGCGTTGAAGACATGGGCCAGCCCCAGCATTTT.

The CDR3 region is CAWSGNFLGSDTQYF. DNA for the CDR3: TGTGCCTGGAGTGGTAACTTTCTCGGATCAGATACGCAGTATTTT. The J gene is TRBJ2-3, the V gene TRBV30; unclear D gene. Germline V gene sequence: CDR1 GTSNPN, CDR2 SVGIG (reference sequence). The CDR3 runs 15 residues. Trimming took 1 base from V and 4 from J, leaving 15 bases between them. The full variable domain, with the rest looked up from reference TRBV30 and TRBJ2-3, is SQTIHQWPATLVQPVGSPLSLECTVEGTSNPNLYWYRQAAGRGLQLLFYSVGIGQISSEVPQNLSASRPQDRQFILSSKKLLLSDSGFYLCAWSGNFLGSDTQYFGPGTRLTVL.

The V and J genes are TRBV7-9 and TRBJ1-3; TRBD1 might be the D (5 bases). CDR1 SEHNR and CDR2 FQNEAQ come from the germline V gene (reference sequence). Deletions cut 1 base from V and 4 bases from J, with 14 bases between. The CDR3 is 16 residues long. CDR3 loop: CASSLGGTGLGNTIYF. For the CDR3, the DNA is TGTGCCAGCAGCTTAGGGGGGACGGGCCTCGGAAACACCATATATTTT. The whole variable domain, remainder taken from reference TRBV7-9 and TRBJ1-3, is DTGVSQNPRHKITKRGQNVTFRCDPISEHNRLYWYRQTLGQGPEFLTYFQNEAQLEKSRLLSDRFSAERPKGSFSTLEIQRTEQGDSAMYLCASSLGGTGLGNTIYFGEGSWLTVV.

The chain uses TRBV27 and TRBJ2-2, with 7 bases identical to TRBD2. Germline assignment: CDR1 MNHEY and CDR2 SMNVEV (reference sequence). Trimming removed 2 bases from V and 5 bases from J; junction bases left unmatched: 11. The CDR3 is made up of 17 amino acids. DNA for the CDR3: TGTGCCAGCAGTTTAAAGGTTGGGCTAGCGGTAACCGGGGAGCTGTTTTTT. This translates into CASSLKVGLAVTGELFF.